These T cell receptor beta chains were read from a single sample in a study of T-cell reconstitution after alpha-beta-depleted transplantation in children. Each CDR3 protein gets one entry after TCRdb re-called the PCR reads with MiXCR. The sample has 75,000 to 90,000 distinct CDR3 sequences; roughly 13% are singletons. Sequencing was performed on PBMCs, mostly from graft donor cells, taken 180 days after TCRalphabeta/CD19-depleted stem cell transplant. Every receptor here comes from a male patient between 2 and 15 years old who had a stem cell transplant for acute lymphoblastic leukemia, so the T cells may come from the graft donor. CDR3s include the opening cysteine and the closing phenylalanine or tryptophan. A D gene is named only where the DNA matches it firmly. Clone size, where shown, is once, few, many, or a class for clones that have expanded.

D gene: TRBD1; clone size: -; J gene: TRBJ1-5; V gene: TRBV29-1; CDR3 DNA: TGCAGCGTCCCCGGGACAGGGGGCCTTCAGCCCCAGCATTTT; CDR3 protein: CSVPGTGGLQPQHF
D gene: -; clone size: many; J gene: TRBJ2-5; V gene: TRBV7-2; CDR3 DNA: TGTGCCAGCAGCCGGGGGGCGGCCCAAGAGACCCAGTACTTC; CDR3 protein: CASSRGAAQETQYF
D gene: -; clone size: -; J gene: TRBJ1-2; V gene: TRBV27; CDR3 DNA: TGTGCCAGCAGTTTAGGGCAGAGCGGCTATGGCTACACCTTC; CDR3 protein: CASSLGQSGYGYTF
D gene: TRBD1; clone size: few; J gene: TRBJ1-5; V gene: TRBV11-2; CDR3 DNA: TGTGCCAGCAGCCACCCCTCCGGGACAGGGGGGAATCAGCCCCAGCATTTT; CDR3 protein: CASSHPSGTGGNQPQHF
D gene: -; clone size: few; J gene: TRBJ1-1; V gene: TRBV5-4; CDR3 DNA: TGTGCCAGCAGCTTGGGGGGCCAAGCTTTCTTT; CDR3 protein: CASSLGGQAFF
D gene: -; clone size: -; J gene: TRBJ2-7; V gene: TRBV7-9; CDR3 DNA: TGTGCCAGCAGCTCGACGGGGGACGAGCAGTACTTC; CDR3 protein: CASSSTGDEQYF
D gene: TRBD1; clone size: -; J gene: TRBJ1-1; V gene: TRBV28; CDR3 DNA: TGTGCCAGCAGCTACCCAGACAGGGTTGGAGGGACTGAAGCTTTCTTT; CDR3 protein: CASSYPDRVGGTEAFF
D gene: -; clone size: many; J gene: TRBJ2-3; V gene: TRBV27; CDR3 DNA: TGTGCCAGCAGTTTCGTTTCCACAGATACGCAGTATTTT; CDR3 protein: CASSFVSTDTQYF
D gene: TRBD2; clone size: few; J gene: TRBJ2-2; V gene: TRBV15; CDR3 DNA: TGTGCCACCAGCAGAGATCGGAAGGTAGCGGGGATGAACACCGGGGAGCTGTTTTTT; CDR3 protein: CATSRDRKVAGMNTGELFF
D gene: -; clone size: many; J gene: TRBJ2-2; V gene: TRBV5-1; CDR3 DNA: TGCGCCAGCAGCTTCGCAGAGGGGGCGAACACCGGGGAGCTGTTTTTT; CDR3 protein: CASSFAEGANTGELFF
D gene: -; clone size: -; J gene: TRBJ2-7; V gene: TRBV5-8; CDR3 DNA: TGTGCCAGCAGCTTGGTTCCGAAAGGATCCTACGAGCAGTACTTC; CDR3 protein: CASSLVPKGSYEQYF
D gene: -; clone size: few; J gene: TRBJ1-5; V gene: TRBV7-8; CDR3 DNA: TGTGCCAGCAGCTTAGGGGGGACCGTTAATCAGCCCCAGCATTTT; CDR3 protein: CASSLGGTVNQPQHF
D gene: -; clone size: -; J gene: TRBJ2-3; V gene: TRBV4-1; CDR3 DNA: TGCGCCAGCGGAGGGGGGAGCGGGGTTGGAACAGATACGCAGTATTTT; CDR3 protein: CASGGGSGVGTDTQYF
D gene: TRBD1; clone size: few; J gene: TRBJ1-1; V gene: TRBV5-1; CDR3 DNA: TGCGCCAGCAGCACAGGACAGGGAATGAACACTGAAGCTTTCTTT; CDR3 protein: CASSTGQGMNTEAFF
D gene: -; clone size: many; J gene: TRBJ1-1; V gene: TRBV5-1; CDR3 DNA: TGCGCCAGCAGCTTGGTTCGGGGGGCCAAAAACACTGAAGCTTTCTTT; CDR3 protein: CASSLVRGAKNTEAFF
D gene: -; clone size: few; J gene: TRBJ1-2; V gene: TRBV29-1; CDR3 DNA: TGCAGCGTTGACCAGGGCGGCTACACCTTC; CDR3 protein: CSVDQGGYTF
D gene: -; clone size: -; J gene: TRBJ2-3; V gene: TRBV5-1; CDR3 DNA: TGCGCCAGCAGCCAAGGGGACGGAAGAGAATCAGATACGCAGTATTTT; CDR3 protein: CASSQGDGRESDTQYF
D gene: -; clone size: few; J gene: TRBJ1-1; V gene: TRBV28; CDR3 DNA: TGTGCCAGCAGTTTACTCGCTCCAGTGGAAGCTTTCTTT; CDR3 protein: CASSLLAPVEAFF
D gene: -; clone size: many; J gene: TRBJ2-7; V gene: TRBV27; CDR3 DNA: TGTGCCAGCAGTTTATCGATAGGGAGCTACGAGCAGTACTTC; CDR3 protein: CASSLSIGSYEQYF
D gene: -; clone size: -; J gene: TRBJ1-5; V gene: TRBV7-9; CDR3 DNA: TGTGCCAGCAGCTTAGTAGCGTGGCTTTCCGAACAGCCCCAGCATTTT; CDR3 protein: CASSLVAWLSEQPQHF
D gene: -; clone size: few; J gene: TRBJ2-7; V gene: TRBV7-3; CDR3 DNA: TGTGCCAGCAGCTTGGGGGCGACCTACGAGCAGTACTTC; CDR3 protein: CASSLGATYEQYF
D gene: TRBD2; clone size: many; J gene: TRBJ2-5; V gene: TRBV4-3; CDR3 DNA: TGCGCCAGCAGCCAAGATGGGATGACTAGCGGGGGGGAAGCCCAGTACTTC; CDR3 protein: CASSQDGMTSGGEAQYF
D gene: -; clone size: few; J gene: TRBJ1-5; V gene: TRBV20-1; CDR3 DNA: TGCAGTGCTAGAGAAATGGGCTCATGGGGTAATCAGCCCCAGCATTTT; CDR3 protein: CSAREMGSWGNQPQHF
D gene: -; clone size: many; J gene: TRBJ2-7; V gene: TRBV28; CDR3 DNA: TGTGCCAGCAGGTCCCCTTACGAGCAGTACTTC; CDR3 protein: CASRSPYEQYF
D gene: -; clone size: -; J gene: TRBJ2-2; V gene: TRBV7-6; CDR3 DNA: TGTGCCAGCAGCTTAGTTATACAGGGTAACACCGGGGAGCTGTTTTTT; CDR3 protein: CASSLVIQGNTGELFF
D gene: -; clone size: -; J gene: TRBJ1-2; V gene: TRBV29-1; CDR3 DNA: TGCAGCGTGTTACAGGGCGAGACCTATGGCTACACCTTC; CDR3 protein: CSVLQGETYGYTF
D gene: TRBD2; clone size: -; J gene: TRBJ2-3; V gene: TRBV5-1; CDR3 DNA: TGCGCCAGCAGGTTAGCGGGGACCGGCACAGATACGCAGTATTTT; CDR3 protein: CASRLAGTGTDTQYF
D gene: TRBD2; clone size: few; J gene: TRBJ2-2; V gene: TRBV6-5; CDR3 DNA: TGTGCCAGCAGTTACCCTAGCGGGGCCGGGGAGCTGTTTTTT; CDR3 protein: CASSYPSGAGELFF
D gene: -; clone size: once; J gene: TRBJ2-7; V gene: TRBV6-2/TRBV6-3; CDR3 DNA: TGTGCCAGCAGTCCGCAGGGGCTCAGCTCCTACGAGCAGTACTTC; CDR3 protein: CASSPQGLSSYEQYF
D gene: -; clone size: -; J gene: TRBJ2-6; V gene: TRBV5-1; CDR3 DNA: TGCGCCAGCAGCTTGGGGGGCAGGTCTGGGGCCAACGTCCTGACTTTC; CDR3 protein: CASSLGGRSGANVLTF
D gene: -; clone size: -; J gene: TRBJ2-3; V gene: TRBV15; CDR3 DNA: TGTGCCACCAGCAGTGGGGCAGGATGGGGGGATACGCAGTATTTT; CDR3 protein: CATSSGAGWGDTQYF